Following are 21 T cell receptor beta chains from one sample sequenced in a study of PD-1 blockade in mismatch repair-deficient tumors. Assay: immunoSEQ multiplex PCR; the TCRdb copy retains only in-frame clones and omits some. The table shows roughly 120,000 clones, with over 60% occurring only once. The sequencing used peripheral blood, collected approximately 60 weeks after starting pembrolizumab. The receptors here all came from an adult with mismatch repair-deficient cancer.

The V call is TRBV13, the J call TRBJ2-5; 12 nucleotides match TRBD2. V dropped 2 bases and J dropped 4; count of bases not matched to a gene: 8. The length of the CDR3 is 17 residues. Germline V CDR1 and CDR2: PRHDT, FYEKMQ (reference sequence). The CDR3 protein is CASSLPPTSGSPETQYF. CDR3 nucleotides: TGTGCCAGCAGCTTACCCCCGACTAGCGGGAGCCCAGAGACCCAGTACTTC.

The V gene is TRBV7-8, the J gene TRBJ2-7; TRBD1 matches at 8 bases. The V gene end was trimmed by 0 bases and the J gene end by 3 bases; junction bases not matched to a gene: 4. CDR3 length: 15 residues. Germline V lookup: CDR1 SGHVS, CDR2 FQNEAQ. The CDR3 spells CASSLAVGTGYEQYF. In DNA form, the CDR3 reads TGTGCCAGCAGCTTAGCGGTGGGGACAGGCTACGAGCAGTACTTC.

The chain is built from TRBV11-1 and TRBJ2-7; no reliable D call. The germline gives CDR1 SGHAT, CDR2 FQDESV (reference sequence). V lost 3 bases, J lost 4 bases, and 13 bases lay in between. This CDR3 is 14 amino acids long. The CDR3 DNA is TGTGCCAGCAGCTTGTCGACGGAGTCGTACGAGCAGTACTTC. Its protein is CASSLSTESYEQYF. The full variable domain, rest sourced from reference TRBV11-1 and TRBJ2-7, is EAEVAQSPRYKITEKSQAVAFWCDPISGHATLYWYRQILGQGPELLVQFQDESVVDDSQLPKDRFSAERLKGVDSTLKIQPAELGDSAMYLCASSLSTESYEQYFGPGTRLTVT.

V and J are TRBV4-3 and TRBJ2-5, with 11 bases that match TRBD1. Trimming at V came to 0 bases and at J to 10 bases, leaving 7 bases not matched to a gene. CDR1 and CDR2 from the germline V gene are LGHNA and YSLEER. CDR3 length: 15 residues. For the CDR3, the DNA is TGCGCCAGCAGCCAAGATGGGACAGGGGGTCGGAGCCAGTACTTC. Translated, it gives CASSQDGTGGRSQYF.

The chain carries TRBV5-1 and TRBJ2-3, with 7 nucleotides matching TRBD2. Germline V lookup: CDR1 SGHRS, CDR2 YFSETQ. The junction had 8 bases not matched to a gene; V was cut back by 0 bases and J by 7 bases. The CDR3 runs 15 residues. The DNA of the CDR3 is TGCGCCAGCAGCTTGGGGCGGGAGAAAGAACATACGCAGTATTTT. It is translated as CASSLGREKEHTQYF.

This chain links TRBV15 with TRBJ2-1, with D unclear. The V and J ends lost 0 bases and 10 bases respectively, with 13 bases between them. Germline V gene lookup returns CDR1 LNHNV and CDR2 YYDKDF (reference sequence). The CDR3 extends over 14 amino acids. The CDR3 region is CATSRDSLSDEQFF. DNA of the CDR3: TGTGCCACCAGCAGAGACTCCCTGAGTGACGAGCAGTTCTTC. Using reference TRBV15 and TRBJ2-1 for the parts outside the CDR3, the full variable domain is DAMVIQNPRYQVTQFGKPVTLSCSQTLNHNVMYWYQQKSSQAPKLLFHYYDKDFNNEADTPDNFQSRRPNTSFCFLDIRSPGLGDTAMYLCATSRDSLSDEQFFGPGTRLTVL.

This clone was seen once. The V and J genes are TRBV21-1 and TRBJ2-3; TRBD2 is taken as the D call from the table, unchecked against the DNA. TRBV21-1 has pseudogene status. This CDR3 is built from 14 residues. The CDR3: CASSIGRVTDTQYF. The DNA of the CDR3 is TGTGCCAGCAGCATCGGGAGGGTTACAGATACGCAGTATTTT.

CDR3 region: CASNAMGATGELFF. The CDR3 DNA reads TGTGCCAGCAACGCCATGGGAGCAACCGGGGAGCTGTTTTTT. The V gene is TRBV27, the J gene TRBJ2-2, with a possible D match to TRBD2 (5 bases). V gave up 7 bases and J gave up 5 bases, with 14 bases separating them. The length of the CDR3 is 14 residues. Germline loops: CDR1 MNHEY, CDR2 SMNVEV (reference sequence).

The genes are TRBV28 and TRBJ2-7; D is ambiguous. Germline V gene lookup returns CDR1 MDHEN and CDR2 SYDVKM. This CDR3 spans 12 amino acids. Trimming removed 2 bases at V and 4 bases at J, with 6 bases between. The CDR3 loop is CASSLGHYEQYF. CDR3 DNA sequence: TGTGCCAGCAGTTTAGGCCATTACGAGCAGTACTTC.

The chain joins TRBV19 to TRBJ2-3; 9 nucleotides match TRBD1. Germline lookup yields CDR1 LNHDA and CDR2 SQIVND (reference sequence). Trimming removed 9 bases from V and 0 bases from J; junction bases left unmatched: 19. This CDR3 is 19 amino acids long. DNA of the CDR3: TGTGCCAGCAGAGGGAAATCGGGACAGGGCAGGACTAGCACAGATACGCAGTATTTT. This encodes CASRGKSGQGRTSTDTQYF.

This clone was seen more than once but under ten times. This chain joins TRBV7-9 and TRBJ1-2; possibly TRBD1 for D (5 bases). Per the germline V gene, CDR1 is SEHNR and CDR2 is FQNEAQ (reference sequence). The CDR3 length is 13 residues. The V and J ends lost 1 base and 8 bases respectively, with 11 bases between them. The CDR3 reads CASSLDPGSGYTF. DNA for the CDR3: TGTGCCAGCAGCTTAGATCCAGGGAGCGGCTACACCTTC.

This chain connects TRBV25-1 to TRBJ2-3, with D possibly being TRBD2 (7 bases). CDR1 and CDR2 (germline): MGHDK, SYGVNS. Trimming cost V 0 bases and J 2 bases, with 9 bases left between them. There are 15 residues in the CDR3. This chain's CDR3 is CASSEYGGATDTQYF. The DNA of the CDR3 is TGTGCCAGCAGTGAATATGGGGGGGCCACAGATACGCAGTATTTT.

The rearrangement joins TRBV27 to TRBJ2-2; no definite D call. Looked up from germline, CDR1 is MNHEY and CDR2 is SMNVEV (reference sequence). Trimming pared 7 bases from V and 0 bases from J, leaving 9 bases between. The CDR3 covers 14 residues. CDR3 amino acids: CASKGSANTGELFF. The CDR3 coding sequence is TGTGCCAGCAAGGGCTCTGCGAACACCGGGGAGCTGTTTTTT.

V is TRBV4-2 and J is TRBJ2-5; 8 bases line up with TRBD2. V lost 4 bases, J lost 5 bases, and 6 bases stayed unmatched. The V gene's germline CDR1 is LGHNA and CDR2 YNFKEQ. The CDR3 runs 14 residues. Written as DNA, the CDR3 is TGTGCCAGCAGCCTAAGCGGGAGCGGGGAGACCCAGTACTTC. Encoded protein: CASSLSGSGETQYF.

The V call is TRBV11-3, the J call TRBJ2-5; possibly TRBD1 for D (5 bases). Deletions cut 3 bases from V and 0 bases from J, with 8 bases between. CDR1 SGHNT and CDR2 YENEEA come from the germline V gene. The CDR3 extends over 14 amino acids. The CDR3 coding sequence is TGTGCCAGCAGCTTGGGGCCGAACCAAGAGACCCAGTACTTC. This sequence encodes CASSLGPNQETQYF.

This sequence joins TRBV5-4 and TRBJ2-5; TRBD2 might be the D (5 bases). The germline V and J ends were trimmed by 5 bases and 2 bases, with 13 bases remaining between them. Per the germline V gene, CDR1 is SGHNT and CDR2 is YYREEE (reference sequence). The CDR3 extends over 14 amino acids. CDR3 nucleotide sequence: TGTGCCAGCAGGGATAGCGAACCGCAAGAGACCCAGTACTTC. Translation: CASRDSEPQETQYF.

This clone occurred a few times. The J gene is TRBJ1-2, the V gene TRBV7-3, with TRBD1 as a possible D gene (6 bases). The CDR3 has 19 residues. Germline CDR1 reads SGHTA; CDR2 reads FQGTGA. Trimming removed 0 bases from V and 9 bases from J, with 29 bases in between. This chain's CDR3 is CASSLTMSSQGPFGYSYTF. CDR3 sequence (DNA): TGTGCCAGCAGCTTAACCATGAGCTCCCAGGGGCCCTTCGGTTACAGCTACACCTTC.

The V call is TRBV27, the J call TRBJ1-4, with D unresolved. Germline V CDR1 and CDR2: MNHEY, SMNVEV (reference sequence). The length of the CDR3 is 15 residues. Trimming cost V 6 bases and J 6 bases, with 17 bases left between them. The CDR3 sequence is CASSASVLKDEKLFF. The CDR3 bases are TGTGCCAGCAGCGCCTCCGTCCTAAAGGATGAAAAACTGTTTTTT.

The chain uses TRBV7-2 and TRBJ2-3; 7 bases line up with TRBD1. This CDR3 is built from 16 residues. With V trimmed by 3 bases and J by 1 base, 7 bases remained unmatched. The germline gives CDR1 SGHTA, CDR2 FQGNSA. CDR3 sequence reads: CASSLNRGRGTDTQYF. CDR3 coding DNA: TGTGCCAGCAGCTTGAACAGGGGACGGGGCACAGATACGCAGTATTTT.

This clone was observed many times. This sequence joins TRBV15 and TRBJ1-5; D gene ambiguous. CDR1 and CDR2 (germline): LNHNV, YYDKDF (reference sequence). The CDR3 consists of 15 residues. Trimming cost V 3 bases and J 0 bases, with 9 bases left between them. CDR3 DNA sequence: TGTGCCACCAGCAGGGCTTCCTATAGCAATCAGCCCCAGCATTTT. As protein: CATSRASYSNQPQHF.

The rearrangement uses TRBV5-6 and TRBJ2-3; D is unresolved. Germline V gene lookup returns CDR1 SGHDT and CDR2 YYEEEE. Trimming cost V 0 bases and J 3 bases, with 8 bases left between them. This CDR3 comprises 14 residues. CDR3 region: CASSLELGTDTQYF. Here the CDR3 DNA reads TGTGCCAGCAGCTTGGAGCTCGGTACAGATACGCAGTATTTT.